A single sample gave rise to the 23 T cell receptor beta chains below, sequenced in a study of T cells after yellow fever vaccination. TCRdb passed the 5' RACE reads through MiXCR, listing each CDR3 protein once. The sample includes 150,000 or so distinct CDR3 sequences, around 7.3% of them seen just once. Sequencing was performed on CD4+ T cells sorted from PBMCs, taken 4 to 5 days after the first yellow fever vaccination. The receptor set was obtained from a man aged 18 to 30 who received the YFV17D yellow fever vaccine.

The chain couples TRBV5-4 to TRBJ1-2, with 8 nucleotides matching TRBD1. The germline gives CDR1 SGHNT, CDR2 YYREEE (reference sequence). The CDR3 runs 12 residues. J lost 7 bases, V lost 2 bases, and 1 base had no gene match. The CDR3 protein is CASSFDRGGYTF. CDR3 bases: TGTGCCAGCAGCTTTGACAGGGGTGGCTACACCTTC.

This clonotype occurred many times. As DNA, the CDR3 is TGTGCCAGTAGTATAGAAGCGGGGGTTTATCGCGCCTACAATGAGCAGTTCTTC. Its protein product is CASSIEAGVYRAYNEQFF. The gene calls are TRBV19 and TRBJ2-1; 8 nucleotides line up with TRBD2. V lost 0 bases, J lost 2 bases, and 9 bases stayed unmatched. The CDR3 length is 18 residues. Looked up from germline, CDR1 is LNHDA and CDR2 is SQIVND (reference sequence). The full variable domain, rest sourced from reference TRBV19 and TRBJ2-1, is DGGITQSPKYLFRKEGQNVTLSCEQNLNHDAMYWYRQDPGQGLRLIYYSQIVNDFQKGDIAEGYSVSREKKESFPLTVTSAQKNPTAFYLCASSIEAGVYRAYNEQFFGPGTRLTVL.

Ten or more counts support this clonotype. The chain is built from TRBV5-6 and TRBJ1-2; D uncertain. The CDR3 is 13 residues long. Germline CDR1 SGHDT, CDR2 YYEEEE. V lost 1 base, J lost 5 bases, and 9 bases lay in between. The CDR3 spells CASSLRRLYGYTF. The DNA of the CDR3 is TGTGCCAGCAGCTTGCGCAGGTTATATGGCTACACCTTC. Together with reference TRBV5-6 and TRBJ1-2, the CDR3 gives the full variable domain: DAGVTQSPTHLIKTRGQQVTLRCSPKSGHDTVSWYQQALGQGPQFIFQYYEEEERQRGNFPDRFSGHQFPNYSSELNVNALLLGDSALYLCASSLRRLYGYTFGSGTRLTVV.

The sample holds many counts of this clonotype. This chain joins TRBV18 and TRBJ2-7; D gene uncertain. Trimming left V 1 base short and J 3 bases short, with 10 bases between. Germline lookup yields CDR1 KGHSH and CDR2 LQKENI. The CDR3 totals 14 residues. The CDR3 region is CASSPQDGLYEQYV. The CDR3 DNA reads as TGTGCCAGCTCACCACAGGACGGCCTCTACGAGCAGTACGTC.

At least ten counts were recorded for this clonotype. This chain uses TRBV25-1 with TRBJ2-3, with a tentative D call TRBD2 (6 bases). Trimming removed 3 bases at V and 7 bases at J, with 14 bases between. CDR1 MGHDK and CDR2 SYGVNS come from the germline V gene. The CDR3 is made up of 14 amino acids. CDR3 residues: CASSDRDWGNTQYF. CDR3 nucleotides: TGTGCCAGCAGTGACAGGGACTGGGGGAATACGCAGTATTTT.

The V call is TRBV7-2, the J call TRBJ2-5, with 7 bases fitting TRBD1. V trimming: 5 bases; J trimming: 2 bases; junction bases outside the gene matches: 8. CDR3 length equals 15 residues. CDR1 is SGHTA, CDR2 FQGNSA, per germline. In DNA form, the CDR3 reads TGTGCCAGCAGCACCCAGGGACAGCGTCAAGAGACCCAGTACTTC. Protein sequence: CASSTQGQRQETQYF.

Of note for this clonotype: A much larger clonotype is one base distant, so this may be a read error. The rearrangement joins TRBV7-3 to TRBJ2-3; 9 bases line up with TRBD2. The CDR3 is 16 residues long. The germline V gene has CDR1 SGHTA and CDR2 FQGTGA. Trimming removed 1 base from V and 5 bases from J; junction bases left unmatched: 7. CDR3 nucleotides: TGTGCCAGCAGCTTAAGCGCGGGGGGGCCAGTAGATACGCAGTATTTT. Translated, it gives CASSLSAGGPVDTQYF.

The chain uses TRBV6-2 or TRBV6-3 and TRBJ2-3, with TRBD2 matching 13 bases. The germline V gene has CDR1 MNHEY and CDR2 SVGEGT. This CDR3 has 16 residues. The J segment lost 3 bases and the V segment lost 5 bases, leaving 5 bases of the junction unmatched. DNA for the CDR3: TGTGCCAGCAGTCAACTAGCGGGGGGGCTTACAGATACGCAGTATTTT. It yields the protein CASSQLAGGLTDTQYF.

At least ten counts were recorded for this clonotype. CDR3 protein: CASSFMGQSFDQPQHF. Here the CDR3 DNA reads TGTGCCAGCAGTTTTATGGGACAATCCTTCGATCAGCCCCAGCATTTT. This rearrangement joins TRBV12-3 or TRBV12-4 to TRBJ1-5; TRBD1 is a possible D gene (6 bases). The ends were cut back, 3 bases at V and 5 bases at J, with 17 bases in the middle. This CDR3 spans 16 amino acids.

This clonotype was observed at least ten times. The chain carries TRBV18 and TRBJ2-3; D might be TRBD1 (6 bases). From germline, CDR1 is KGHSH and CDR2 LQKENI. The V end was cut by 6 bases, the J end by 0 bases, with 19 bases between. The CDR3 runs to 17 residues. This CDR3 is CASSRQTAGVSTDTQYF. Written as DNA, the CDR3 is TGTGCCAGCTCGCGGCAAACCGCAGGGGTTAGCACAGATACGCAGTATTTT.

The chain joins TRBV6-7 to TRBJ1-1, with D unclear. TRBV6-7 is sorted into the ORF group, with uncertain function. Trimming left V 6 bases short and J 3 bases short, with 11 bases between. The CDR3 spans 13 residues. This CDR3 is CASSRREDTEAFF. For the CDR3, the DNA is TGTGCCAGCAGCCGCCGGGAGGACACTGAAGCTTTCTTT.

This clonotype was picked up a small number of times. This chain uses TRBV6-1 with TRBJ2-7; weak D call: TRBD1 (5 bases). Germline CDR1 is MNHNS and CDR2 is SASEGT. This CDR3 contains 16 residues. The V and J ends lost 4 bases and 0 bases respectively, with 16 bases between them. The CDR3 bases are TGTGCCAGCAGTGCAATCCAGGGCAAAAGCTCCTACGAGCAGTACGTC. Protein product: CASSAIQGKSSYEQYV.

This clonotype came up many times. The chain has TRBV3-1 and TRBJ1-2; D remains unclear. Germline V gives CDR1 LGHDT, CDR2 YNNKEL (reference sequence). The CDR3 runs to 14 residues. Trimming stripped 0 bases from V and 4 bases from J, with 9 bases between. In DNA form, the CDR3 reads TGTGCCAGCAGCCAAGACCGGCTAGCCTATGGCTACACCTTC. It is translated as CASSQDRLAYGYTF.

This clonotype was counted ten times or more. The chain recombines TRBV7-2 with TRBJ2-2; tentatively, D is TRBD2 (7 bases). Germline CDR1 is SGHTA and CDR2 is FQGNSA. CDR3 length: 16 residues. Trimming removed 5 bases from V and 2 bases from J, with 15 bases in between. This CDR3 is CASSPWGGQNTGELFF. For the CDR3, the DNA is TGTGCCAGCAGCCCCTGGGGGGGACAAAACACCGGGGAGCTGTTTTTT. The full variable domain, completed using reference TRBV7-2 and TRBJ2-2, is GAGVSQSPSNKVTEKGKDVELRCDPISGHTALYWYRQSLGQGLEFLIYFQGNSAPDKSGLPSDRFSAERTGGSVSTLTIQRTQQEDSAVYLCASSPWGGQNTGELFFGEGSRLTVL.

This clonotype was counted only a few times. The chain employs TRBV11-2 and TRBJ2-7; D perhaps matches TRBD1 (6 bases). Trimming cost V 1 base and J 1 base, with 11 bases left between them. Germline V gives CDR1 SGHAT, CDR2 FQNNGV. CDR3 size: 15 residues. The CDR3 protein is CASSLGGTSSYEQYF. CDR3 in DNA: TGTGCCAGCAGCTTAGGTGGGACAAGTTCCTACGAGCAGTACTTC.

This chain links TRBV29-1 with TRBJ2-5; the D gene is possibly TRBD2 (7 bases). V gave up 7 bases and J gave up 5 bases, with 14 bases separating them. The CDR3 runs 12 residues. CDR1 and CDR2 from the germline V gene are SQVTM and ANQGSEA. The CDR3 region has the DNA TGCAGCGCCGATGCGGGGGCGGAGACCCAGTACTTC. Its translation: CSADAGAETQYF.

This rearrangement joins TRBV5-1 to TRBJ2-5; D is unresolved. Germline CDR1 and CDR2: SGHRS and YFSETQ. V was cut by 0 bases and J by 0 bases, with 6 bases left in between. The CDR3 extends over 14 amino acids. The CDR3 sequence is CASSLVGHQETQYF. CDR3 nucleotide sequence: TGCGCCAGCAGCTTGGTAGGCCACCAAGAGACCCAGTACTTC.

The sample holds many counts of this clonotype. The chain combines TRBV12-3 or TRBV12-4 with TRBJ1-1; D possibly corresponds to TRBD1 (6 bases). V dropped 3 bases and J dropped 7 bases, with 15 bases sitting between them. The CDR3 covers 14 residues. Here the CDR3 reads CASSLGPQGSEAFF. The CDR3, as DNA: TGTGCCAGCAGTTTGGGGCCTCAGGGGAGTGAAGCTTTCTTT.

This clonotype has a handful of counts. This chain joins TRBV7-2 and TRBJ1-1, with a tentative D call TRBD1 (5 bases). The CDR3 is made up of 14 amino acids. V dropped 3 bases and J dropped 11 bases, with 19 bases sitting between them. CDR1 and CDR2 from the germline V gene are SGHTA and FQGNSA. CDR3 in DNA: TGTGCCAGCAGCTTGGTTGGGGTCGGGGCTTCCGCTTTCTTT. Protein: CASSLVGVGASAFF.

This clonotype was observed a few times. This sequence joins TRBV20-1 and TRBJ1-1; no reliable D call. The ends were cut back, 3 bases at V and 1 base at J, with 12 bases in the middle. From germline, CDR1 is DFQATT and CDR2 SNEGSKA (reference sequence). The CDR3 extends over 14 amino acids. The CDR3 here is CSASPPTSNTEAFF. CDR3 in DNA: TGCAGTGCTAGCCCCCCCACCTCGAACACTGAAGCTTTCTTT.

This clonotype was counted a few times. V usage is TRBV10-3 and J usage is TRBJ2-1; TRBD1 agrees at 7 bases. Germline trimming cut 6 bases from V and 6 bases from J; bases unmatched to any gene: 8. The CDR3 totals 14 residues. Germline V CDR1 and CDR2: ENHRY, SYGVKD. CDR3 region: CAIRGTVTSNEQFF. DNA for the CDR3: TGTGCCATCAGAGGGACAGTAACGTCCAATGAGCAGTTCTTC.

This clonotype was seen only a few times. The V and J genes are TRBV6-2 or TRBV6-3 and TRBJ2-1, with D perhaps TRBD1 (6 bases). Germline V gene lookup returns CDR1 MNHEY and CDR2 SVGEGT. The CDR3 runs 13 residues. Trimming removed 4 bases from V and 10 bases from J, with 14 bases in between. The CDR3 coding sequence is TGTGCCAGCAGTTCCCGTCAGGGGTGGGAGCAGTTCTTC. Protein: CASSSRQGWEQFF.

The chain couples TRBV5-1 to TRBJ2-1; 7 bases align to TRBD2. In germline, CDR1 is SGHRS, CDR2 YFSETQ. The CDR3 is 12 residues long. V was clipped by 3 bases and J by 8 bases; unmatched bases: 2. Here the CDR3 reads CASSSAGDEQFF. The CDR3 DNA is TGCGCCAGCAGCTCCGCGGGGGATGAGCAGTTCTTC.